Presented here are 19 T cell receptor beta chains from one specimen sequenced in a study of T-cell reconstitution after alpha-beta-depleted transplantation in children (TCRdb year 2016). To prepare the library, PCR was applied. This sample was sequenced with an Illumina HiSeq 2500. TCR library preparation used molecular barcoding, with unique molecular identifiers applied to normalize quantification of the TCRbeta repertoire. TCRdb trimmed the raw reads at Q25, called clones with MiXCR and kept productive beta chains. CDR3 protein sequences are deduplicated, and each keeps its most common genes and DNA. A total of hundreds of thousands of distinct CDR3 sequences appear in this sample, roughly 14% of them only once. Around 0.76% of the sample comes from the top ten. The treatment or condition label on this specimen signifies: allogeneic hematopoietic cell transplantation with graft depleted of TCRalphabeta T cells and CD19 B cells.

Sequenced material: PBMCs, taken before TCRalphabeta/CD19-depleted stem cell transplant. The receptor source for this set is a girl under 10 years old with congenital amegakaryocytic thrombocytopenia, due to receive a stem cell transplant.

This chain connects TRBV28 to TRBJ1-2; TRBD1 agrees at 7 bases. From germline, CDR1 is MDHEN and CDR2 SYDVKM. Germline trimming cut 6 bases from V and 4 bases from J; bases unmatched to any gene: 5. The CDR3 sequence is 13 residues long. DNA for the CDR3: TGTGCCAGCAGAGCCGGGACAGCCTATGGCTACACCTTC. It codes for CASRAGTAYGYTF.

There are a few counts of this clonotype. This chain connects TRBV10-3 to TRBJ2-3; D perhaps matches TRBD1 (5 bases). Germline assignment: CDR1 ENHRY and CDR2 SYGVKD. CDR3 length: 16 residues. Trimming cost V 5 bases and J 1 base, with 16 bases left between them. CDR3 coding DNA: TGTGCCATCAGTCTCATCGACAGCCCTGGCACAGATACGCAGTATTTT. This codes for CAISLIDSPGTDTQYF.

This clonotype was picked up many times. The V and J genes are TRBV7-9 and TRBJ2-1; TRBD1 aligns across 7 bases. CDR3 length: 14 amino acids. Unmatched junction bases numbered 1, after V lost 5 bases and J lost 0 bases. Germline lookup yields CDR1 SEHNR and CDR2 FQNEAQ (reference sequence). CDR3 bases: TGTGCCAGCAGCCACAGGGGCTCCTACAATGAGCAGTTCTTC. Translating gives CASSHRGSYNEQFF.

V is TRBV28 and J is TRBJ2-3; D perhaps matches TRBD2 (6 bases). This CDR3 contains 16 residues. The ends were cut back, 6 bases at V and 4 bases at J, with 20 bases in the middle. CDR1 and CDR2 from the germline V gene are MDHEN and SYDVKM. In DNA, the CDR3 is TGTGCCAGCAGGCGAAGACTAGTGGGGCCCCCAGATACGCAGTATTTT. It codes for CASRRRLVGPPDTQYF.

This clonotype was counted ten times or more. The chain couples TRBV20-1 to TRBJ1-2; D unclear. Trimming shortened V by 1 base and J by 8 bases, and 20 bases separated the two germline ends. This CDR3 contains 15 residues. From germline, CDR1 is DFQATT and CDR2 SNEGSKA (reference sequence). The CDR3 here is CSARVLTRTHDGYTF. CDR3 coding DNA: TGCAGTGCTAGAGTACTGACAAGGACTCACGACGGCTACACCTTC.

Only a few counts were recorded for this clonotype. This chain connects TRBV29-1 to TRBJ1-1, with D unresolved. Germline V gene lookup returns CDR1 SQVTM and CDR2 ANQGSEA. Between the trimmed V and J ends, which lost 6 bases and 4 bases, there was a span of 15 bases. This CDR3 spans 13 amino acids. The CDR3 DNA follows: TGCAGCGTAAGGGTTGGGGAAGGCACTGAAGCTTTCTTT. Its protein product is CSVRVGEGTEAFF.

The chain joins TRBV24-1 to TRBJ2-5, with TRBD2 identical over 8 bases. The V gene's germline CDR1 is KGHDR and CDR2 SFDVKD. Losses at the gene ends were 4 bases for V and 4 bases for J; bases not matched to a gene: 10. This CDR3 contains 16 residues. CDR3 sequence reads: CATSDPIKAGGETQYF. In DNA, the CDR3 is TGTGCCACCAGTGACCCCATTAAGGCGGGAGGAGAGACCCAGTACTTC.

This clonotype turned up a few times. The chain couples TRBV20-1 to TRBJ2-7; 9 nucleotides agree with TRBD1. The V gene end was trimmed by 6 bases and the J gene end by 4 bases; junction bases not matched to a gene: 10. In germline, CDR1 is DFQATT, CDR2 SNEGSKA (reference sequence). There are 14 residues in the CDR3. CDR3 bases: TGCAGTGCCACCGGGACAGGGAGAAATTACGAGCAGTACTTC. It is translated as CSATGTGRNYEQYF.

This clonotype was observed a handful of times. The chain carries TRBV18 and TRBJ2-5, with unresolved D. From germline, CDR1 is KGHSH and CDR2 LQKENI. The CDR3 is 13 residues long. The V gene lost 1 base and the J gene lost 6 bases, with 9 bases spanning the gap. The CDR3 sequence: CASSPQHGQTQYF. As DNA, the CDR3 is TGTGCCAGCTCACCACAGCATGGGCAGACCCAGTACTTC.

This clonotype was detected ten times or more. The J gene is TRBJ2-2, the V gene TRBV4-1, with TRBD1 identical over 8 bases. CDR3 length equals 15 residues. V gave up 4 bases and J gave up 1 base; unmatched junction bases: 2. The germline CDR1 and CDR2 sequences are MGHRA and YSYEKL. CDR3 sequence (DNA): TGCGCCAGCAGCCGGACAGGGTGGAACACCGGGGAGCTGTTTTTT. This gives the protein CASSRTGWNTGELFF.

This clonotype occurred many times. The chain uses TRBV28 and TRBJ1-2; no clear D gene. Germline CDR1 MDHEN, CDR2 SYDVKM. The CDR3 is 11 residues long. V gave up 5 bases and J gave up 7 bases, with 8 bases separating them. The DNA of the CDR3 is TGTGCCAGCAGTCCGGAATGTGGCTACACCTTC. This sequence encodes CASSPECGYTF.

The chain carries TRBV20-1 and TRBJ2-2; no clear D gene. V was cut by 2 bases and J by 7 bases, with 14 bases left in between. CDR1 and CDR2 (germline): DFQATT, SNEGSKA (reference sequence). CDR3 length equals 14 residues. The CDR3 bases are TGCAGTGCTAGAAAGTTTGGGCAGAGCGGGGAGCTGTTTTTT. Translated, it gives CSARKFGQSGELFF.

V is TRBV18 and J is TRBJ2-1; D uncertain. The V gene lost 5 bases and the J gene lost 3 bases, with 20 bases spanning the gap. This CDR3 contains 17 residues. The germline gives CDR1 KGHSH, CDR2 LQKENI. The CDR3, as DNA: TGTGCCAGCTCATCGCCAAAGTTGGGCGGCTACTACAATGAGCAGTTCTTC. This codes for CASSSPKLGGYYNEQFF.

The chain uses TRBV20-1 and TRBJ2-1, with D possibly being TRBD2 (6 bases). The CDR3 extends over 11 amino acids. CDR1 and CDR2 (germline): DFQATT, SNEGSKA (reference sequence). The ends were cut back, 6 bases at V and 9 bases at J, with 12 bases in the middle. The CDR3, as DNA: TGCAGTGCCAATTTGGGGGGTGAGCAGTTCTTC. Amino acid sequence: CSANLGGEQFF.

This clonotype came up a few times. This chain links TRBV25-1 with TRBJ2-7, with TRBD2 as a possible D gene (5 bases). The V and J ends lost 4 bases and 6 bases respectively, with 7 bases between them. Germline-derived CDR1 and CDR2 are MGHDK and SYGVNS. The CDR3 covers 11 residues. The CDR3 DNA is TGTGCCAGCAGTGTTGGGAGCGAGCAGTACTTC. Protein product: CASSVGSEQYF.

The CDR3 sequence is CASSSTSGGEPQYF. CDR3 bases: TGTGCCAGCAGTTCAACTAGCGGAGGGGAACCCCAGTACTTC. The chain is built from TRBV12-3 or TRBV12-4 and TRBJ2-5, with TRBD2 matching over 8 bases. CDR3 size: 14 residues. Losses at the gene ends were 4 bases for V and 9 bases for J; bases not matched to a gene: 10.

There are many counts of this clonotype. This chain uses TRBV6-1 with TRBJ1-1, with D tentatively TRBD1 (5 bases). Germline V gene sequence: CDR1 MNHNS, CDR2 SASEGT. Trimming left V 2 bases short and J 1 base short, with 11 bases between. CDR3 size: 15 residues. CDR3 coding DNA: TGTGCCAGCAGTGAACTAGGACAAACGAACACTGAAGCTTTCTTT. This encodes CASSELGQTNTEAFF.

This clonotype was seen a handful of times. The chain employs TRBV5-1 and TRBJ1-1; D is unresolved. The CDR3 loop spans 13 amino acids. Germline loops: CDR1 SGHRS, CDR2 YFSETQ. The V and J ends lost 1 base and 1 base respectively, with 5 bases between them. The CDR3 DNA follows: TGCGCCAGCAGCTTGAACAAGAACACTGAAGCTTTCTTT. As protein: CASSLNKNTEAFF.

This clonotype was seen repeatedly, ten times or more. The V gene is TRBV20-1, the J gene TRBJ2-1; 12 bases map to TRBD2. Germline CDR1 DFQATT, CDR2 SNEGSKA (reference sequence). CDR3 length equals 14 residues. V was pared by 6 bases and J by 2 bases, with 2 bases of the junction left unmatched. This CDR3 is CSARTSGTYNEQFF. For the CDR3, the DNA is TGCAGTGCCCGGACTAGCGGGACCTACAATGAGCAGTTCTTC.